The entry below gives a single TCR beta chain sequence along with its context. There are a few counts of this clone. Its binding antigen is unknown. The input lacks base qualities; no much larger clone sits a single base away. Using the deep immunoSEQ assay, multiplex PCR amplified TCR CDR3 regions from genomic DNA. Extracted genomic DNA from each cell subset was distributed evenly across all wells of several immunoSEQ 96-well plates, and each plate was treated as a replicate. Each replicate PCR for sorted subsets received roughly 0.2 ug genomic DNA, equal to tens of thousands of T cell genomes. The purified libraries were quantified using a Qubit 3.0 fluorometer, sized with a Bioanalyzer 2100, and then quantified again using the KAPA Library Quantification kit. Each immunoSEQ 96-well plate was sequenced on its own single-read 150-cycle Illumina NextSeq 550 flow cell. On the study's bioinformatics: Because the immunoSEQ output held only junctional sequences and lacked quality scores, the filtering could not match the filtering applied to full-length reads. To assign V/J genes and CDR3, sequences were annotated against IMGT germline references using PyIR, a Python wrapper for IgBLAST v1.9. Reads were removed for weak V/J assignments (E-value above 1e-6), missing CDR3, stop codons, out-of-frame junctions, or ambiguous translated residues. V3J clonotypes were defined as sequences sharing the same inferred V gene, J gene, and CDR3 amino acid sequence. To compute the percentage overlap between repertoires, the number of shared unique clonotypes was divided by the size of the smaller repertoire. Richness of each repertoire was evaluated using RTK rarefaction, the Chao1 estimator, and Recon v2.1 estimates of unobserved clonotypes. Generation probabilities for all TCRbeta clonotypes obtained by the gDNA method from a handful of donors were computed using OLGA. TCRdb re-hosts the immuneACCESS table, in-frame sequences only. Its copies lack some clones; in the studies checked, an unresolved V gene accounts for under half of them, and the cause for the rest is not known. That table supplies the V and J calls and clone size; D and trimming were determined from the DNA. This sample is represented by hundreds of thousands of clones; approximately 95% of them were singletons. The ten largest clones add up to 0.11% of the sample.

The data originate from a study of shared clonotypes between healthy human individuals (TCRdb year 2020). For the study in its entirety: A couple of women and a few men aged 18 to 49 years were included in the cohort. Between about 0.8 and 9 billion PBMCs per donor were obtained by leukapheresis. To estimate repertoire size and how much clonotype sharing occurs between individuals, the study deeply sequenced the blood TCR repertoires of several healthy adults. Per donor, three plates each were used for CD4 naive and CD4 memory, two for CD8 naive, and one for CD8 memory. To increase sequencing depth and limit assay-specific biases, TCR repertoire library preparation and sequencing were carried out by different laboratories using diverse techniques.

CD8 naive samples were obtained by positive selection for CCR7 among CD45RO-negative cells, yielding a CD45RA+CCR7+ population from which TemRA cells were excluded. Healthy HIV-negative adults with no recently reported acute infections or vaccinations were included as donors. Only Caucasian adults living in Nashville, Tennessee, USA were represented among the donors. After blood collection by leukapheresis, PBMCs were isolated using Ficoll-Histopaque density gradient centrifugation and then cryopreserved in the vapor phase of liquid nitrogen. Analytical flow cytometry was used to check the purity and quantity of each magnetically sorted T cell population. Genomic DNA was isolated from each sorted fraction and quantified by UV absorbance on a Nanodrop 2000c. The germline V gene provides CDR1 MDHEN and CDR2 SYDVKM. The V end loses 6 bases and the J end loses 3 bases, and a stretch of 20 bases separates them. Including the terminal cysteine and phenylalanine, the CDR3 comprises 16 residues. This entry keeps only the CDR3 DNA: 48 bases, framed from base 1.

General conclusions and limits of the study: Compared with non-shared clonotypes, the clonotypes found in all four sorted-subset donors had higher generation probabilities. The small number of donors limited the genetic and exposure-history diversity represented. Based on pairwise subsampling, the degree of clonotype sharing among donors was expected to be affected by sequencing depth. Estimated clonotype richness was generally larger for naive than for memory subsets. Sampling was limited to blood, and TCR repertoires in tissue likely differ from TCR repertoires in blood. Rarefaction of sorted-subset datasets indicated incomplete sequencing despite the large sequencing depth. Sharing across four donors was observed for about 4.8% of naive CD4, over 3% of naive CD8, about 2.3% of memory CD4, and around 0.4% of memory CD8 clonotypes.

The TCR was taken from a woman between 25 and 40 years old in good health. The V and J segments used are TRBV28 and TRBJ1-1, with no reliable assignment of the D segment. What was sequenced was naive CD8+ T cells sorted from blood. Reading the label with the study, this specimen's cell subset or site is: CD45RA+CCR7+. The CDR3 region has the sequence CASSPPLRTGYTEAFF. The nucleotides read TGTGCCAGCAGCCCACCCCTCAGAACCGGGTACACTGAAGCTTTCTTT.